This paragraph reports one TCR beta chain. Authors' processing steps: Scientists estimated how many nucleated cells there were by amplifying reference gene primers. Generated by immunoSEQ multiplex PCR, the TCRdb table keeps only in-frame clones and is missing some. V, J and clone size derive from that table, while D and trimming were established from the DNA sequence. The sample holds approximately 390,000 clones, 90% seen once. This entry comes from a study of blood T cell repertoires in COVID-19. Study-wide context: Acute-phase and convalescent COVID-19 samples originated in the United States, Italy and Spain. Nucleic acid was either cDNA or gDNA, and it came from T cells, B-cell-depleted T cells, or PBMCs.

Between the trimmed V and J ends, which lost 4 bases and 3 bases, there was a span of 9 bases. Germline lookup yields CDR1 MNHEY and CDR2 SVGAGI. The CDR3 consists of 13 residues. The receptor's source is a young man with active or convalescent COVID-19. The specimen was peripheral blood. This chain uses TRBV6-5 with TRBJ1-2; possibly TRBD1 for D (5 bases). This chain's CDR3 is CASSWGGDYGYTF. The CDR3 bases are TGTGCCAGCAGTTGGGGGGGGGACTATGGCTACACCTTC.